This T cell receptor beta chain stems from a study of T cells after yellow fever vaccination. The CDR3 is 19 residues long. The germline CDR1 and CDR2 sequences are LNHNV and YYDKDF (reference sequence). The germline V and J ends were trimmed by 0 bases and 0 bases, with 15 bases remaining between them. Overall study findings and caveats: From the bulk population, abundant clonotypes could contaminate and appear within FACS-sorted repertoires.

From the 5' RACE reads, TCRdb called clonotypes with MiXCR, one entry per CDR3 protein. The table shows hundreds of thousands of distinct CDR3 sequences, with about 5.2% occurring only once. Notes on this clonotype: Its specificity is not known.

The chain couples TRBV15 to TRBJ2-6; D may be TRBD1 (6 bases). The sequenced sample was CD4+ T cells sorted from PBMCs, obtained on the day of the yellow fever booster vaccination. The TCR was taken from a man younger than 35 who received the YFV17D yellow fever vaccine. DNA of the CDR3: TGTGCCACCAGCAGAGAGAACCGGGACACTAGCTCTGGGGCCAACGTCCTGACTTTC. Encoded protein: CATSRENRDTSSGANVLTF.